This passage covers 19 T cell receptor beta chains from one sample sequenced in a study of cytomegalovirus exposure and HLA in healthy donors (dated by TCRdb to 2015 to 2018). The protocol used for the library was the immunoSEQ multiplex PCR assay. For the multiplex PCR, a mixture combining 60 forward primers for TCR Vbeta segments and 13 reverse primers for TCR Jbeta segments was used. TCRdb's version of the immuneACCESS table is confined to in-frame rearrangements and falls short of the full clone set. An unresolved V gene accounts for under half of the shortfall where checked; the remainder is of unknown origin. The table for this sample lists 170,000 or so clones; roughly 80% of them were counted only once. The ten biggest clones cover 6% to 7.5% of the sample. Material: PBMCs. The receptors stem from a man aged 30 to 39 in good health and CMV-seropositive.

The chain carries TRBV5-5 and TRBJ2-3, with a possible D match to TRBD1 (5 bases). The V end was cut by 3 bases, the J end by 4 bases, with 21 bases between. The CDR3 covers 17 residues. In germline, CDR1 is SGHKS, CDR2 YYEKEE (reference sequence). CDR3 nucleotides: TGTGCCAGCAGCTCCCAACCAATGACCGACAGTGCAGATACGCAGTATTTT. Its protein product is CASSSQPMTDSADTQYF.

The gene calls are TRBV19 and TRBJ1-1; the D gene is possibly TRBD1 (6 bases). Trimming removed 2 bases from V and 5 bases from J, with 12 bases in between. Germline V gene sequence: CDR1 LNHDA, CDR2 SQIVND (reference sequence). CDR3 length: 14 residues. CDR3 bases: TGTGCCAGTAGTATACGAGGGGGGGGGACTGAAGCTTTCTTT. It encodes CASSIRGGGTEAFF.

This clone was recorded only once. Here the CDR3 reads CASSIRQGVREQYF. The DNA of the CDR3 is TGTGCCAGCAGTATAAGACAGGGGGTTAGGGAGCAGTACTTC. The chain couples TRBV6-5 to TRBJ2-7, with 9 bases fitting TRBD1. There are 14 residues in the CDR3. Germline V CDR1 and CDR2: MNHEY, SVGAGI. V lost 5 bases, J lost 7 bases, and 9 bases stayed unmatched.

The V call is TRBV19, the J call TRBJ1-4; no firm D call. This CDR3 has 18 amino acids. Trimming removed 3 bases from V and 4 bases from J, with 21 bases in between. The V gene's germline CDR1 is LNHDA and CDR2 SQIVND (reference sequence). CDR3 in amino acids: CASSIVWQVSVDNEKLFF. The CDR3 nucleotides read TGTGCCAGTAGTATCGTTTGGCAGGTCTCGGTCGATAATGAAAAACTGTTTTTT.

The sample holds one count of this clone. The chain has TRBV5-6 and TRBJ2-5, with D possibly TRBD1 on 5 matching bases. This CDR3 spans 14 amino acids. The germline V gene has CDR1 SGHDT and CDR2 YYEEEE. Trimming removed 1 base at V and 4 bases at J, with 11 bases between. CDR3 residues: CASSLPGSRETQYF. CDR3 DNA sequence: TGTGCCAGCAGCTTGCCAGGGTCCCGAGAGACCCAGTACTTC.

In nucleotides, the CDR3 is TGCAGCGTCCGACTAGCGGGGGGCATGAGGGAGCAGTTCTTC. Residues: CSVRLAGGMREQFF. The chain combines TRBV29-1 with TRBJ2-1, with 13 bases that match TRBD2. The CDR3 has 14 residues. The V gene's germline CDR1 is SQVTM and CDR2 ANQGSEA. V shed 6 bases, J shed 10 bases, and the junction held 9 bases outside the gene matches.

Concerning this clone: A junction boundary mismatches the germline segment, possibly from a read error. The chain combines TRBV10-3 with TRBJ2-7, with 8 nucleotides matching TRBD1. Per the germline V gene, CDR1 is ENHRY and CDR2 is SYGVKD. The CDR3 sequence is 13 residues long. This CDR3 is CATSETGAYEQYF. The DNA of the CDR3 is TGTGCCACCAGTGAGACAGGGGCCTACGAGCAGTACTTC.

The chain is built from TRBV5-4 and TRBJ2-5; 10 bases are a match to TRBD2. Near its end, the DNA agrees better with TRBJ2-7, so the J call may be wrong. Germline lookup yields CDR1 SGHNT and CDR2 YYREEE (reference sequence). This CDR3 is 14 amino acids long. CDR3 residues: CASTPQRGGVEQYF. The CDR3 bases are TGTGCCAGCACCCCCCAGCGGGGGGGCGTCGAGCAGTACTTC.

The V gene is TRBV2, the J gene TRBJ2-7, with a possible D match to TRBD2 (6 bases). The CDR3 contains 13 residues. The V gene's germline CDR1 is SNHLY and CDR2 FYNNEI. V dropped 6 bases and J dropped 3 bases, with 12 bases sitting between them. CDR3 region: CASRPPGVYEQYF. CDR3 sequence (DNA): TGTGCCAGCAGGCCCCCGGGAGTCTACGAGCAGTACTTC.

The V and J genes are TRBV7-9 and TRBJ1-1; D is unresolved. The CDR3 consists of 14 residues. V lost 6 bases and J lost 3, with 14 bases in between. Germline assignment: CDR1 SEHNR and CDR2 FQNEAQ (reference sequence). The CDR3 DNA reads as TGTGCCAGCAGGTCTACAACCCAGGACACTGAAGCTTTCTTT. It encodes CASRSTTQDTEAFF. The full variable domain, with the rest looked up from reference TRBV7-9 and TRBJ1-1, is DTGVSQNPRHKITKRGQNVTFRCDPISEHNRLYWYRQTLGQGPEFLTYFQNEAQLEKSRLLSDRFSAERPKGSFSTLEIQRTEQGDSAMYLCASRSTTQDTEAFFGQGTRLTVV.

The J gene is TRBJ2-3, the V gene TRBV6-1; 13 nucleotides align to TRBD2. Germline V gene lookup returns CDR1 MNHNS and CDR2 SASEGT. The CDR3 length is 13 residues. J gave up 7 bases and V 8 bases, and 3 bases lay outside the gene matches. Here the CDR3 reads CASRGTSGNTQYF. The DNA for the CDR3 is TGTGCCAGCCGGGGGACTAGCGGGAATACGCAGTATTTT.

The chain recombines TRBV10-2 with TRBJ1-6; the D is unclear. Between the trimmed V and J ends, which lost 7 bases and 5 bases, there was a span of 12 bases. CDR3 length: 14 amino acids. CDR1 and CDR2 from the germline V gene are WSHSY and SAAADI. The DNA for the CDR3 is TGCGCCAGCACCATAACAGTAGATAATTCACCCCTCCACTTT. Its translation: CASTITVDNSPLHF.

J is TRBJ1-3 and V is TRBV13; D gene unclear. Germline lookup yields CDR1 PRHDT and CDR2 FYEKMQ (reference sequence). The CDR3 is 15 residues long. V was clipped by 5 bases and J by 4 bases, with 15 bases between them. DNA for the CDR3: TGTGCCAGCAGCCCCGGGATGACGCCCGGAAACACCATATATTTT. Its protein is CASSPGMTPGNTIYF.

This rearrangement joins TRBV6-5 to TRBJ1-5; unclear D gene. This CDR3 spans 14 amino acids. V lost 0 bases to trimming and J lost 3 bases, with 6 bases between them. Germline V gives CDR1 MNHEY, CDR2 SVGAGI. The CDR3 DNA sequence: TGTGCCAGCAGTTACTCTGGGCCCAATCAGCCCCAGCATTTT. It yields the protein CASSYSGPNQPQHF.

V is TRBV6-1 and J is TRBJ2-7, with D uncertain. Germline loops: CDR1 MNHNS, CDR2 SASEGT. Trimming took 6 bases from V and 6 from J, leaving 18 bases between them. The CDR3 loop spans 14 amino acids. CDR3 amino acids: CASSPSGSPSEQYF. CDR3 DNA sequence: TGTGCCAGCAGCCCCTCCGGGTCCCCCTCCGAGCAGTACTTC.

A word on this clone: Distinct nucleotide sequences in the sample also encode this CDR3. The gene calls are TRBV27 and TRBJ1-5; D remains ambiguous. Per germline, CDR1 MNHEY and CDR2 SMNVEV (reference sequence). CDR3 length: 14 residues. V lost 2 bases and J 6 bases, leaving 11 bases between the germline ends. The CDR3 bases are TGTGCCAGCAGTTTACGTGGTTCGGGTCAGCCCCAGCATTTT. Its protein is CASSLRGSGQPQHF.

The gene calls are TRBV19 and TRBJ1-5; TRBD1 matches 7 bases. The V gene's germline CDR1 is LNHDA and CDR2 SQIVND (reference sequence). J lost 0 bases, V lost 8 bases, and 13 bases had no gene match. The CDR3 is 17 amino acids. CDR3 in DNA: TGTGCCAGTGGAGACAGGGCAATTAATTATAGCAATCAGCCCCAGCATTTT. Its protein is CASGDRAINYSNQPQHF.

In this sample, this clone turned up a few times. The rearrangement uses TRBV18 and TRBJ2-3, with 8 bases identical to TRBD2. Germline V gene data show CDR1 as KGHSH and CDR2 as LQKENI. V was clipped by 3 bases and J by 4 bases; unmatched bases: 3. CDR3 length: 14 residues. CDR3 loop: CASSPVGGADTQYF. The DNA for the CDR3 is TGTGCCAGCTCACCGGTCGGGGGGGCAGATACGCAGTATTTT.

The chain links TRBV28 to TRBJ1-3; TRBD1 agrees at 8 bases. Germline V gene data show CDR1 as MDHEN and CDR2 as SYDVKM. The CDR3 covers 15 residues. Trimming cost V 4 bases and J 8 bases; bases outside gene matches: 10. CDR3 nucleotides: TGTGCCAGCAGTTCGGACAGGGAGGATCTACACACCATATATTTT. Amino acid sequence: CASSSDREDLHTIYF.